The 28 T cell receptor beta chains given below trace back to one sample, sequenced in a study of vaccination and CD4 T cells after COVID-19. No antigen has been assigned to these receptors. Treatment meaning: approximately 9-day PBMC culture with coronavirus spike peptide pools or control peptides (ViraFEST assay). CD4+ T cells that had been cultured provided DNA sequenced with the Oncomine TCR Beta short-read assay. MiXCR was run by TCRdb on the PCR reads, yielding one entry per CDR3 protein. The data hold approximately 12,000 distinct CDR3 sequences, with less than 70% observed a single time. Here the sequenced sample was CD4+ T cells from blood, cultured in vitro, taken before SARS-CoV-2 vaccination. The source is a human donor who had recovered from COVID-19.

The genes are TRBV28 and TRBJ1-2; D is ambiguous. Germline lookup yields CDR1 MDHEN and CDR2 SYDVKM. Between the trimmed V and J ends, which lost 1 base and 13 bases, there was a span of 13 bases. The CDR3 runs to 12 residues. In DNA form, the CDR3 reads TGTGCCAGCAGTTTATCATCCCGGGTTGTCACCTTC. It encodes CASSLSSRVVTF.

The rearrangement joins TRBV20-1 to TRBJ2-5, with D possibly matching TRBD2 (5 bases). V lost 1 base, J lost 2 bases, and 11 bases lay in between. The CDR3 totals 14 residues. Germline V gene sequence: CDR1 DFQATT, CDR2 SNEGSKA (reference sequence). CDR3 coding DNA: TGCAGTGCTAGAGTCCCGGGGATACAAGAGACCCAGTACTTC. This encodes CSARVPGIQETQYF.

The chain combines TRBV27 with TRBJ2-5, with TRBD1 identical over 9 bases. Germline lookup yields CDR1 MNHEY and CDR2 SMNVEV (reference sequence). With 7 bases clipped from V and 0 bases from J, the junction kept 6 bases outside the gene matches. The CDR3 runs 15 residues. CDR3: CASKTWDRDQETQYF. As DNA, the CDR3 is TGTGCCAGCAAAACATGGGACAGGGACCAAGAGACCCAGTACTTC.

The V call is TRBV2, the J call TRBJ1-1; weak D call: TRBD1 (5 bases). With 6 bases removed from V and 9 bases from J, the gap between germline ends came to 20 bases. CDR3 length: 14 residues. CDR1 and CDR2 from the germline V gene are SNHLY and FYNNEI. The CDR3 region has the DNA TGTGCCAGCAGCGAATCATTTCCGGGACCTAAAGCTTTCTTT. This translates into CASSESFPGPKAFF.

This clonotype was seen only a few times. The rearrangement uses TRBV27 and TRBJ2-3; 11 nucleotides agree with TRBD2. CDR3 size: 15 residues. Germline V gene sequence: CDR1 MNHEY, CDR2 SMNVEV (reference sequence). V was clipped by 4 bases and J by 7 bases; unmatched bases: 7. The CDR3 region has the DNA TGTGCCAGCAGTTCCCCCACTAGCGGGAGACATACGCAGTATTTT. It is translated as CASSSPTSGRHTQYF.

This chain connects TRBV20-1 to TRBJ1-6; the match to TRBD1 covers 7 bases. Germline V gene data show CDR1 as DFQATT and CDR2 as SNEGSKA (reference sequence). CDR3 size: 13 residues. Trimming took 6 bases from V and 7 from J; bases not matched to a gene: 6. CDR3 protein: CSATRGPNSPLHF. The CDR3 DNA follows: TGCAGTGCCACGAGGGGGCCGAATTCACCCCTCCACTTT.

This sequence joins TRBV5-4 and TRBJ2-6; tentative D call: TRBD2 (5 bases). Between the trimmed V and J ends, which lost 4 bases and 0 bases, there was a span of 14 bases. The CDR3 loop spans 17 amino acids. The V gene's germline CDR1 is SGHNT and CDR2 YYREEE (reference sequence). CDR3 amino acids: CASSPRVPSSGANVLTF. For the CDR3, the DNA is TGTGCCAGCAGCCCGCGGGTCCCGAGCTCTGGGGCCAACGTCCTGACTTTC.

J is TRBJ2-1 and V is TRBV7-2, with D unresolved. From germline, CDR1 is SGHTA and CDR2 FQGNSA. The ends were cut back, 5 bases at V and 5 bases at J, with 16 bases in the middle. The CDR3 has 15 residues. The CDR3 nucleotides are TGTGCCAGCAGCCTCTACTCCGGTTTTAACAATGAGCAGTTCTTC. Translating it yields CASSLYSGFNNEQFF.

The gene calls are TRBV12-3 or TRBV12-4 and TRBJ2-5; D call uncertain. With 5 bases removed from V and 5 bases from J, the gap between germline ends came to 15 bases. This CDR3 region has 14 residues. CDR3 residues: CASSPSSGRETQYF. The CDR3 bases are TGTGCCAGCAGTCCCTCTTCTGGAAGGGAGACCCAGTACTTC.

This clonotype was detected only once. The chain uses TRBV19 and TRBJ1-1; 9 bases agree with TRBD1. Germline CDR1 and CDR2: LNHDA and SQIVND (reference sequence). The trim removed 5 bases at V and 4 bases at J, leaving 8 bases unmatched. The CDR3 is 15 residues long. The CDR3 DNA reads as TGTGCCAGTAGTCCACAGACAGGGGGTGGCACTGAAGCTTTCTTT. Translating it yields CASSPQTGGGTEAFF.

The chain employs TRBV18 and TRBJ2-3, with a tentative D call TRBD2 (6 bases). The germline V gene has CDR1 KGHSH and CDR2 LQKENI. Trimming pared 2 bases from V and 4 bases from J, leaving 13 bases between. This CDR3 region has 15 residues. The chain's CDR3 is CASSPSLTGADTQYF. CDR3 sequence (DNA): TGTGCCAGCTCACCAAGCCTGACGGGGGCAGATACGCAGTATTTT.

The rearrangement uses TRBV20-1 and TRBJ1-5, with 11 bases that match TRBD1. The length of the CDR3 is 13 residues. V trimming: 6 bases; J trimming: 4 bases; junction bases outside the gene matches: 2. Germline loops: CDR1 DFQATT, CDR2 SNEGSKA (reference sequence). Here the CDR3 reads CSAGTGGNQPQHF. The CDR3 bases are TGCAGTGCGGGGACAGGGGGGAATCAGCCCCAGCATTTT.

The chain carries TRBV6-5 and TRBJ1-1; no reliable D call. Germline V gene data show CDR1 as MNHEY and CDR2 as SVGAGI. The CDR3 contains 19 residues. Trimming shortened V by 0 bases and J by 2 bases, and 22 bases separated the two germline ends. In nucleotides, the CDR3 is TGTGCCAGCAGTTACTCGGGAAATTTTCTCAGCGAAATCAACACTGAAGCTTTCTTT. Residues: CASSYSGNFLSEINTEAFF.

The chain links TRBV12-3 or TRBV12-4 to TRBJ2-7; D gene ambiguous. The length of the CDR3 is 12 residues. V was cut by 4 bases and J by 3 bases, with 7 bases left in between. The CDR3 bases are TGTGCCAGCAGTTCTCTTGGCTACGAGCAGTACTTC. Amino acids: CASSSLGYEQYF.

This chain joins TRBV5-6 and TRBJ2-7; TRBD2 matches at 11 bases. CDR1 and CDR2 (germline): SGHDT, YYEEEE. The length of the CDR3 is 15 residues. J gave up 8 bases and V 4 bases, and 11 bases lay outside the gene matches. The chain's CDR3 is CASSPGTSGRTKQYF. The CDR3 region has the DNA TGTGCCAGCAGCCCTGGTACTAGCGGGAGAACGAAGCAGTACTTC.

This clonotype has a handful of counts. V usage is TRBV24-1 and J usage is TRBJ2-3; TRBD2 aligns across 10 bases. The CDR3 covers 17 residues. Per the germline V gene, CDR1 is KGHDR and CDR2 is SFDVKD. The V and J ends lost 4 bases and 4 bases, in that order; junction bases with no gene match: 10. This chain's CDR3 is CATSDRSGRAIPDTQYF. The CDR3 nucleotides read TGTGCCACCAGTGACCGCAGCGGGAGGGCCATCCCAGATACGCAGTATTTT.

The chain is built from TRBV7-3 and TRBJ2-2; D is unresolved. CDR1 and CDR2 (germline): SGHTA, FQGTGA. CDR3 size: 16 residues. V was clipped by 1 base and J by 2 bases, with 11 bases between them. CDR3 sequence: CASSLNAVSNTGELFF. The CDR3 coding sequence is TGTGCCAGCAGCTTAAATGCGGTATCTAACACCGGGGAGCTGTTTTTT.

This chain connects TRBV30 to TRBJ2-7; 10 bases are a match to TRBD1. V shed 8 bases and J 1 base; nucleotides not matched to a gene: 5. There are 13 residues in the CDR3. Germline V gene lookup returns CDR1 GTSNPN and CDR2 SVGIG (reference sequence). This chain's CDR3 is CAGTGEGSYEQYF. The CDR3 DNA reads TGTGCCGGGACAGGGGAAGGATCCTACGAGCAGTACTTC.

J is TRBJ2-7 and V is TRBV6-1; the D is unclear. Germline V gives CDR1 MNHNS, CDR2 SASEGT. V dropped 1 base and J dropped 9 bases, with 7 bases sitting between them. The CDR3 is made up of 11 amino acids. The CDR3: CASSEGLWQYF. The CDR3 DNA reads TGTGCCAGCAGTGAAGGACTGTGGCAGTACTTC.

This clonotype was detected only a few times. The rearrangement links TRBV19 to TRBJ1-5, with D unclear. The CDR3 has 17 residues. V lost 6 bases, J lost 0 bases, and 18 bases lay in between. Germline CDR1 is LNHDA and CDR2 is SQIVND (reference sequence). CDR3 sequence: CASREDSREISNQPQHF. The DNA for the CDR3 is TGTGCCAGTAGAGAGGACTCGAGGGAGATTAGCAATCAGCCCCAGCATTTT.

The chain employs TRBV18 and TRBJ1-1; 7 bases are a match to TRBD1. The germline CDR1 and CDR2 sequences are KGHSH and LQKENI. V lost 4 bases, J lost 0 bases, and 8 bases stayed unmatched. The CDR3 length is 16 residues. This CDR3 reads CASSRGGSGLNTEAFF. The CDR3, as DNA: TGTGCCAGCTCACGAGGGGGCTCGGGCCTGAACACTGAAGCTTTCTTT.

This rearrangement joins TRBV6-1 to TRBJ2-7, with 7 bases lining up with TRBD2. Germline V gene data show CDR1 as MNHNS and CDR2 as SASEGT. V gave up 5 bases and J gave up 2 bases; unmatched junction bases: 9. CDR3 size: 15 residues. The CDR3, as DNA: TGTGCCAGCAGTACCCCCGAGACTAGCCCCTACGAGCAGTACTTC. Amino acid sequence: CASSTPETSPYEQYF.

The rearrangement links TRBV10-3 to TRBJ2-7, with D unresolved. CDR1 is ENHRY and CDR2 is SYGVKD in the germline V gene. Trimming stripped 3 bases from V and 1 base from J, with 7 bases between. The CDR3 spans 13 residues. The chain's CDR3 is CAISDRVSYEQYF. The CDR3 region has the DNA TGTGCCATCAGTGATAGGGTTTCCTACGAGCAGTACTTC.

There are a few counts of this clonotype. The chain has TRBV7-9 and TRBJ1-1; possible D gene TRBD1, 5 bases. The V gene lost 1 base and the J gene lost 3 bases, with 6 bases spanning the gap. Germline lookup yields CDR1 SEHNR and CDR2 FQNEAQ (reference sequence). This CDR3 region has 13 residues. This chain's CDR3 is CASSLDRYTEAFF. The CDR3 nucleotides are TGTGCCAGCAGCTTAGACAGGTACACTGAAGCTTTCTTT.

The chain joins TRBV27 to TRBJ2-1, with D possibly TRBD1 on 6 matching bases. V was trimmed by 4 bases and J by 3 bases, leaving 19 bases between them. The CDR3 totals 17 residues. Germline assignment: CDR1 MNHEY and CDR2 SMNVEV (reference sequence). CDR3 DNA sequence: TGTGCCAGCAGTTCGACACCCGGGACAACCTTCTACAATGAGCAGTTCTTC. Translated: CASSSTPGTTFYNEQFF.

In this sample, this clonotype turned up a few times. The J gene is TRBJ2-7, the V gene TRBV6-2 or TRBV6-3; D gene unclear. The germline gives CDR1 MNHEY, CDR2 SVGEGT. V was trimmed by 6 bases and J by 2 bases, leaving 17 bases between them. The CDR3 has 15 residues. As DNA, the CDR3 is TGTGCCAGCAGAAGCCCCTGGGCGGCTCCCTACGAGCAGTACTTC. Amino acids: CASRSPWAAPYEQYF.

This chain uses TRBV20-1 with TRBJ1-1, with D maybe TRBD1 (6 bases). CDR1 is DFQATT, CDR2 SNEGSKA, per germline (reference sequence). Deletions cut 6 bases from V and 1 base from J, with 18 bases between. This CDR3 is 15 amino acids long. The CDR3 bases are TGCAGTGCAAAGGGGGGGTTTGAAGAGAACACTGAAGCTTTCTTT. Its translation: CSAKGGFEENTEAFF.

The sample holds a few counts of this clonotype. This chain uses TRBV6-1 with TRBJ1-1; D is uncertain. This CDR3 spans 14 amino acids. V lost 6 bases, J lost 3 bases, and 14 bases lay in between. CDR1 is MNHNS and CDR2 is SASEGT in the germline V gene. The CDR3: CASRTGGSDTEAFF. CDR3 DNA: TGTGCCAGCAGGACCGGAGGGTCCGACACTGAAGCTTTCTTT.